This TCR beta chain was sequenced during a study of blood T cell repertoires in COVID-19. This CDR3 is built from 21 residues. Germline V gene data show CDR1 as KGHDR and CDR2 as SFDVKD. Deletions cut 5 bases from V and 3 bases from J, with 32 bases between. Only in-frame clones appear in the TCRdb table, and some are missing; sequencing was by immunoSEQ multiplex PCR. The table has fewer than 250,000 clones, 84% seen once. V usage is TRBV24-1 and J usage is TRBJ2-3; D is possibly TRBD2 (8 bases). Material: PBMCs or T cells enriched from blood (not recorded which). The TCR originated in a woman aged 25-40 years who had recovered from COVID-19. In DNA form, the CDR3 reads TGTGCCACCAGTGCGTTTTGGCCACAGGGGAGAGAGCGGGAGTCAACAGATACGCAGTATTTT. It translates to CATSAFWPQGRERESTDTQYF.